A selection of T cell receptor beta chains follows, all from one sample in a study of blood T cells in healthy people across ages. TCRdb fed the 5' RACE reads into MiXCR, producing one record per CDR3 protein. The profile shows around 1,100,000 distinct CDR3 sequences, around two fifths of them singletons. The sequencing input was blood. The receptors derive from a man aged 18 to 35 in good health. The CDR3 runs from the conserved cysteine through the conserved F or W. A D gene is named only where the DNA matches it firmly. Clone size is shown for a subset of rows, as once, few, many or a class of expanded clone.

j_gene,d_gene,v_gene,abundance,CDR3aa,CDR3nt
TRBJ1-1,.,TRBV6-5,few,CASSNSRGFTEAFF,TGTGCCAGCAGTAATTCTCGGGGATTTACTGAAGCTTTCTTT
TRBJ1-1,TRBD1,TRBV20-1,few,CSARVGQATTEAFF,TGCAGTGCTAGAGTAGGACAGGCAACCACTGAAGCTTTCTTT
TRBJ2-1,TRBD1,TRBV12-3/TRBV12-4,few,CASSIGQGHYNEQFF,TGTGCCAGCAGCATAGGACAGGGGCACTACAATGAGCAGTTCTTC
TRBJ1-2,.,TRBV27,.,CASSPQWTGNYGYTF,TGTGCCAGCAGTCCCCAATGGACTGGGAACTATGGCTACACCTTC
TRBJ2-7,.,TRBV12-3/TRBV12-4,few,CASSSDPRSSYEQYF,TGTGCCAGCAGTTCGGACCCCCGGAGCTCCTACGAGCAGTACTTC
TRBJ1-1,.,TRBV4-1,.,CASGPPRGTEAFF,TGCGCCAGCGGACCCCCCAGGGGCACTGAAGCTTTCTTT
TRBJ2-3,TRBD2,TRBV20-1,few,CSTNKRLAGFIDTQYF,TGCAGTACAAATAAGAGACTAGCGGGGTTTATAGATACGCAGTATTTT
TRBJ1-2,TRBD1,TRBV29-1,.,CSVAQGQSGYTF,TGCAGCGTTGCACAGGGGCAATCCGGCTACACCTTC
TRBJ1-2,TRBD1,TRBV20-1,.,CSSQGASYGYTF,TGCAGTAGTCAGGGGGCCTCCTATGGCTACACCTTC
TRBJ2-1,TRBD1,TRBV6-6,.,CASSPRQGSFNEQFF,TGTGCCAGCAGTCCCAGACAGGGATCCTTTAATGAGCAGTTCTTC
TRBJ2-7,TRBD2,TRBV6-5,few,CASSSPFGIAGGRNRSYEQYF,TGTGCCAGCAGTTCCCCCTTTGGGATAGCGGGGGGCCGCAATCGCTCCTACGAGCAGTACTTC
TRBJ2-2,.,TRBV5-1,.,CASSLISGGPDTGELFF,TGCGCCAGCAGCCTAATCAGTGGCGGGCCAGACACCGGGGAGCTGTTTTTT
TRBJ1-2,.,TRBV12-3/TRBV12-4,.,CASSLADGDYGYTF,TGTGCCAGCAGTTTAGCGGACGGGGACTATGGCTACACCTTC
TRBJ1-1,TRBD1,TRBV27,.,CTSSDGQGAGTEAFF,TGTACCAGCAGTGATGGACAGGGGGCGGGAACTGAAGCTTTCTTT
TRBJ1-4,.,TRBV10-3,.,CAISESTGLDEKLFF,TGTGCCATCAGTGAGTCCACAGGGCTTGACGAAAAACTGTTTTTT
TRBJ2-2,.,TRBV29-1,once,CRARASTRELFF,TGCAGGGCGAGGGCTTCGACCAGGGAGCTGTTTTTT
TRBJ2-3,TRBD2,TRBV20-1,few,CSARIAGVRGDTQYF,TGCAGTGCTAGGATAGCGGGGGTGCGGGGAGATACGCAGTATTTT
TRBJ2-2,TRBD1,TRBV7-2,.,CASSLVKGANTGELFF,TGTGCCAGCAGCTTAGTGAAGGGGGCAAACACCGGGGAGCTGTTTTTT
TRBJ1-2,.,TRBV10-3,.,CAISADSYGHTF,TGTGCCATCAGTGCAGACAGCTATGGCCACACCTTC
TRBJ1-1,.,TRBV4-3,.,CASSQDLDIEAFF,TGCGCCAGCAGCCAAGATCTTGACATAGAGGCTTTCTTT
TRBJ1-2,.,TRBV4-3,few,CASSPPGVSYGYTF,TGCGCCAGCAGCCCGCCCGGGGTCAGCTATGGCTACACCTTC
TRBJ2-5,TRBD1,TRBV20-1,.,CSARDSLGGTQYF,TGCAGTGCACGGGACAGCCTAGGAGGGACCCAGTACTTC
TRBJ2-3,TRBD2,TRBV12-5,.,CASGLGARGAIRESSTDTQYF,TGTGCTAGTGGTTTGGGGGCGCGGGGGGCGATCAGAGAATCTAGCACAGATACGCAGTATTTT
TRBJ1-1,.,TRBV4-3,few,CASSQGRGRALNTEAFF,TGCGCCAGCAGCCAAGGGAGGGGGAGAGCTTTGAACACTGAAGCTTTCTTT
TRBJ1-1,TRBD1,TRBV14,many,CASSPRDRGRKAFF,TGTGCCAGCAGCCCCCGGGACAGGGGACGTAAAGCTTTCTTT
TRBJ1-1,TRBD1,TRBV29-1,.,CSVEGVRGQGTEAFF,TGCAGCGTTGAAGGGGTGAGGGGACAGGGAACCGAAGCTTTCTTT
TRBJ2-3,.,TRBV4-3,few,CASSGGRGTDTQYF,TGCGCCAGCAGCGGAGGCCGGGGCACAGATACGCAGTATTTT
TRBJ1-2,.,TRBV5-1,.,CASSSRGGGIHYGYTF,TGCGCCAGCAGCTCTCGAGGAGGGGGTATCCACTATGGCTACACCTTC
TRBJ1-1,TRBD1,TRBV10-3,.,CAITPGQGSTEAFF,TGTGCCATCACCCCGGGACAGGGTTCCACTGAAGCTTTCTTT
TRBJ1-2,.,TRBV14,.,CASSQEWTDGYTF,TGTGCCAGCAGCCAAGAGTGGACAGATGGCTACACCTTC
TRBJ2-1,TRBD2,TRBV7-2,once,CASSRRLAGNDEQFF,TGTGCCAGCAGCCGCCGACTAGCGGGGAATGATGAGCAGTTCTTC
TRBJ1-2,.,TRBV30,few,CAWSVGYGYTF,TGTGCCTGGAGTGTGGGGTATGGCTACACCTTC
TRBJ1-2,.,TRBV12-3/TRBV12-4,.,CASSDATESNYGYTF,TGTGCCAGCAGTGATGCCACGGAATCTAACTATGGCTACACCTTC
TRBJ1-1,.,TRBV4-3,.,CASSREPRANTEAFF,TGCGCCAGCAGCCGTGAGCCCCGGGCCAACACTGAAGCTTTCTTT
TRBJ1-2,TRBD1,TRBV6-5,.,CASSYPQGANYGYTF,TGTGCCAGCAGTTACCCCCAGGGGGCTAACTATGGCTACACCTTC
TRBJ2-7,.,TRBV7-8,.,CASSLTASPYEQYF,TGTGCCAGCAGCTTAACGGCTAGTCCCTACGAGCAGTACTTC
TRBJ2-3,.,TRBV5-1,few,CASSFRPDRIPDTQYF,TGCGCCAGCAGCTTCCGACCCGACAGGATCCCAGATACGCAGTATTTT
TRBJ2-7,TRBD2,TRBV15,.,CATSRDRTSGYYNEQYF,TGTGCCACCAGCAGAGATCGTACTAGCGGATACTACAATGAGCAGTACTTC
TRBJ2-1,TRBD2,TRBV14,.,CASSQEPWTSGGKDEQFF,TGTGCCAGCAGCCAAGAGCCCTGGACTAGCGGGGGGAAGGATGAGCAGTTCTTC
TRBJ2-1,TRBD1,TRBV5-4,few,CASSLSRQGADEQFF,TGTGCCAGCAGCTTGTCGAGACAGGGGGCCGATGAGCAGTTCTTC
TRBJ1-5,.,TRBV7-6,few,CASSLGLGGLGNQPQHF,TGTGCCAGCAGCTTAGGTTTGGGGGGCTTGGGCAATCAGCCCCAGCATTTT
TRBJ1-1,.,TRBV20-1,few,CSAPSGGEYIGTEAFF,TGCAGTGCCCCCTCGGGAGGGGAATATATAGGTACTGAAGCTTTCTTT
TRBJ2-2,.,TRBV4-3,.,CASSQDAAGVFTGELFF,TGCGCCAGCAGCCAAGATGCGGCAGGGGTATTCACCGGGGAGCTGTTTTTT
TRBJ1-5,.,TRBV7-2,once,CASSFFAKSNQPQHF,TGTGCCAGCAGCTTCTTTGCTAAGAGCAATCAGCCCCAGCATTTT
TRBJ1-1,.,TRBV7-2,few,CAGSLAAINTEAFF,TGTGCCGGCAGCTTAGCCGCGATAAACACTGAAGCTTTCTTT
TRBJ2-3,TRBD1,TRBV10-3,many,CAIRLTGDTDTQYF,TGTGCCATCAGGTTGACAGGGGACACAGATACGCAGTATTTT
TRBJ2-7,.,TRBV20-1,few,CSAPPVDEQYF,TGCAGTGCTCCCCCGGTGGACGAGCAGTACTTC
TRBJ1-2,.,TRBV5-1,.,CASSFGGAIGYGYTF,TGCGCCAGCAGCTTCGGGGGGGCCATAGGCTATGGCTACACCTTC
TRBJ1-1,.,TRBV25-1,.,CASTMVVNTEAFF,TGTGCCAGCACCATGGTGGTGAACACTGAAGCTTTCTTT
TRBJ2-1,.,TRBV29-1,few,CTGQTNNEQFF,TGCACCGGACAGACAAACAATGAGCAGTTCTTC
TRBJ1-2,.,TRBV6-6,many,CASSYSGPGSYTF,TGTGCCAGCAGTTACTCGGGTCCGGGGAGCTACACCTTC
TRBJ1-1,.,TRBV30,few,CAWNLGAEAFF,TGTGCCTGGAATCTGGGGGCTGAAGCTTTCTTT
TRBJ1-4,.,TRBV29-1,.,CSVITAADEKLFF,TGCAGCGTCATAACAGCAGCAGATGAAAAACTGTTTTTT
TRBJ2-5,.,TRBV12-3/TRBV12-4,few,CASSFSSGQETQYF,TGTGCCAGCAGTTTTTCTTCAGGGCAAGAGACCCAGTACTTC